The 19 T cell receptor beta chains listed next were all sequenced from one sample in a study of a mutant IDH1 vaccine in newly diagnosed glioma. Sequencing was performed with immunoSEQ multiplex PCR; in TCRdb, only in-frame clones are kept and a portion is missing. The sample includes 30,000 to 40,000 clones, about 73% of them seen just once. Specified time point: baseline, week 1 (first vaccination visit). The treatment denotes: pre-vaccination baseline after standard-of-care therapy. Specimen: PBMCs, collected from a glioma patient treated with radiotherapy, temozolomide or both. All receptors come from a man aged 35-49 years with glioma. Some clones in this sample may be carry-over from other donors' samples.

This chain connects TRBV9 to TRBJ2-3, with 11 bases matching TRBD2. The CDR3 is made up of 16 amino acids. In germline, CDR1 is SGDLS, CDR2 YYNGEE. With V trimmed by 4 bases and J by 0 bases, 4 bases remained unmatched. The CDR3 nucleotides read TGTGCCAGCAGCCCCCGGACTAGCGGGAGCACAGATACGCAGTATTTT. It translates to CASSPRTSGSTDTQYF.

J is TRBJ1-1 and V is TRBV5-1; D perhaps matches TRBD1 (5 bases). Per the germline V gene, CDR1 is SGHRS and CDR2 is YFSETQ. Trimming cost V 0 bases and J 9 bases, with 15 bases left between them. This CDR3 comprises 14 residues. The CDR3, as DNA: TGCGCCAGCAGCTTGGGGCCCCCCAGGGAAAAAGCTTTCTTT. Its translation is CASSLGPPREKAFF.

V usage is TRBV18 and J usage is TRBJ1-1; D is perhaps TRBD1 (6 bases). CDR1 is KGHSH and CDR2 is LQKENI in the germline V gene. CDR3 length: 13 residues. The germline V and J ends were trimmed by 3 bases and 4 bases, with 9 bases remaining between them. This CDR3 reads CASSPFRGTEAFF. In DNA form, the CDR3 reads TGTGCCAGCTCACCCTTCAGGGGCACTGAAGCTTTCTTT.

This chain joins TRBV19 and TRBJ2-2; D perhaps matches TRBD1 (5 bases). V was cut by 8 bases and J by 3 bases, with 7 bases left in between. Germline assignment: CDR1 LNHDA and CDR2 SQIVND (reference sequence). CDR3 length: 12 residues. The CDR3 DNA sequence: TGTGCCAGTCGACAGTACACCGGGGAGCTGTTTTTT. This translates into CASRQYTGELFF.

The genes are TRBV6-5 and TRBJ2-7; D is possibly TRBD1 (6 bases). CDR1 MNHEY and CDR2 SVGAGI come from the germline V gene. V lost 2 bases and J 2 bases, leaving 13 bases between the germline ends. CDR3 length: 15 amino acids. CDR3 in amino acids: CASSYPGQSAYEQYF. The DNA of the CDR3 is TGTGCCAGCAGTTACCCCGGACAGTCCGCCTACGAGCAGTACTTC.

The chain recombines TRBV5-1 with TRBJ2-1; 8 bases fit TRBD1. J lost 6 bases, V lost 2 bases, and 4 bases had no gene match. This CDR3 has 14 amino acids. Germline V gives CDR1 SGHRS, CDR2 YFSETQ. The CDR3 sequence is CASSFRTGRNEQFF. In DNA, the CDR3 is TGCGCCAGCAGCTTTAGGACAGGGCGCAATGAGCAGTTCTTC.

The genes are TRBV29-1 and TRBJ1-5; no clear D. V lost 4 bases to trimming and J lost 7 bases, with 14 bases between them. Germline CDR1 SQVTM, CDR2 ANQGSEA. This CDR3 is 13 amino acids long. CDR3 DNA sequence: TGCAGCGTTGCCAGTGGGAGCGGGCAGCCCCAGCATTTT. The encoded protein is CSVASGSGQPQHF.

This clone was detected a few times. The chain uses TRBV5-4 and TRBJ2-7; the D gene is possibly TRBD1 (6 bases). Germline CDR1 is SGHNT and CDR2 is YYREEE (reference sequence). The CDR3 totals 14 residues. V dropped 2 bases and J dropped 2 bases, with 11 bases sitting between them. The CDR3 DNA sequence: TGTGCCAGCAGCTTTGGACAGAGGACCTACGAGCAGTACTTC. It encodes CASSFGQRTYEQYF.

The chain employs TRBV5-1 and TRBJ2-7; maybe TRBD2 (5 bases). V was shortened by 3 bases and J by 3 bases, with 19 bases between the two germline ends. Germline V gene sequence: CDR1 SGHRS, CDR2 YFSETQ. The CDR3 spans 16 residues. As DNA, the CDR3 is TGCGCCAGCAGCTCCTCCGAGGGCTCCACCAACTACGAGCAGTACTTC. Residues: CASSSSEGSTNYEQYF.

In its sample, this clone was seen once. The chain couples TRBV13 to TRBJ2-3, with TRBD2 matching over 15 bases. J gave up 0 bases and V 7 bases, and 5 bases lay outside the gene matches. Germline V gene lookup returns CDR1 PRHDT and CDR2 FYEKMQ (reference sequence). This CDR3 contains 17 residues. In nucleotides, the CDR3 is TGTGCCAGCACTTTGGGACTAGCGGGGGGAAGCACAGATACGCAGTATTTT. Its translation is CASTLGLAGGSTDTQYF.

The chain links TRBV6-1 to TRBJ1-5; D not resolved. This CDR3 has 12 residues. The germline V gene encodes CDR1 MNHNS and CDR2 SASEGT. Trimming shortened V by 1 base and J by 5 bases, and 3 bases separated the two germline ends. Here the CDR3 reads CASSEDHQPQHF. In nucleotides, the CDR3 is TGTGCCAGCAGTGAAGATCATCAGCCCCAGCATTTT.

The genes are TRBV30 and TRBJ1-2; D uncertain. In germline, CDR1 is GTSNPN, CDR2 SVGIG (reference sequence). V lost 1 base and J lost 8, with 8 bases in between. The CDR3 loop spans 11 amino acids. DNA of the CDR3: TGTGCCTGGAGTGCAACAGAGGGCTACACCTTC. Translation gives CAWSATEGYTF. The full variable domain, completed using reference TRBV30 and TRBJ1-2, is SQTIHQWPATLVQPVGSPLSLECTVEGTSNPNLYWYRQAAGRGLQLLFYSVGIGQISSEVPQNLSASRPQDRQFILSSKKLLLSDSGFYLCAWSATEGYTFGSGTRLTVV.

This clone was seen only a few times. V gene TRBV5-6 combines with J gene TRBJ1-2, with 7 nucleotides matching TRBD1. Germline lookup yields CDR1 SGHDT and CDR2 YYEEEE. This CDR3 spans 15 amino acids. V was pared by 3 bases and J by 7 bases, with 12 bases of the junction left unmatched. The CDR3 sequence: CASSSDRRGRFGYTF. The CDR3 DNA reads TGTGCCAGCAGCTCCGATAGGAGGGGGCGCTTTGGCTACACCTTC.

The V call is TRBV5-8, the J call TRBJ2-7, with D possibly matching TRBD2 (5 bases). In germline, CDR1 is SGHTS, CDR2 YDEGEE. The CDR3 consists of 16 residues. The V and J ends lost 3 bases and 5 bases respectively, with 21 bases between them. Written as DNA, the CDR3 is TGTGCCAGCAGCTCCACACTAGTCTCAGAACTGCACGAGCAGTACTTC. As protein: CASSSTLVSELHEQYF.

This chain uses TRBV6-1 with TRBJ1-1; D possibly corresponds to TRBD1 (6 bases). The CDR3 totals 14 residues. Germline V CDR1 and CDR2: MNHNS, SASEGT. The germline V and J ends were trimmed by 8 bases and 3 bases, with 16 bases remaining between them. The CDR3 here is CASSPRGGDTEAFF. The CDR3 nucleotides are TGTGCCAGCTCCCCCAGGGGTGGGGACACTGAAGCTTTCTTT.

A word on this clone: The sample has other DNA sequences that encode this CDR3 too. The V call is TRBV6-5, the J call TRBJ1-1; D gene uncertain. The CDR3 is 11 residues long. Germline V CDR1 and CDR2: MNHEY, SVGAGI. Trimming removed 6 bases from V and 5 bases from J, with 7 bases in between. CDR3 DNA: TGTGCCAGCAGCCGGGGTACTGAAGCTTTCTTT. Its translation is CASSRGTEAFF.

The chain joins TRBV30 to TRBJ2-5; maybe TRBD2 (6 bases). V was trimmed by 5 bases and J by 5 bases, leaving 18 bases between them. From germline, CDR1 is GTSNPN and CDR2 SVGIG (reference sequence). CDR3 size: 14 residues. The CDR3 spells CAWESGGTGETQYF. CDR3 bases: TGTGCCTGGGAAAGTGGAGGGACCGGGGAGACCCAGTACTTC. Supplemented by reference TRBV30 and TRBJ2-5, the full variable domain reads SQTIHQWPATLVQPVGSPLSLECTVEGTSNPNLYWYRQAAGRGLQLLFYSVGIGQISSEVPQNLSASRPQDRQFILSSKKLLLSDSGFYLCAWESGGTGETQYFGPGTRLLVL.

V is TRBV11-3 and J is TRBJ2-7, with D unresolved. V lost 1 base and J 3 bases, leaving 13 bases between the germline ends. CDR3 length: 15 amino acids. CDR1 is SGHNT and CDR2 is YENEEA in the germline V gene. The CDR3: CASSLGEVPHYEQYF. CDR3 nucleotides: TGTGCCAGCAGCTTAGGCGAGGTACCCCACTACGAGCAGTACTTC.

The chain recombines TRBV9 with TRBJ2-2, with TRBD1 matching 8 bases. With 4 bases clipped from V and 4 bases from J, the junction kept 6 bases outside the gene matches. CDR1 and CDR2 (germline): SGDLS, YYNGEE. This CDR3 comprises 15 residues. The CDR3 loop reads CASSRQGTTTGELFF. The CDR3, as DNA: TGTGCCAGCAGCAGACAGGGGACAACCACCGGGGAGCTGTTTTTT.